The clone carrying this T cell receptor beta chain has more than one count but fewer than ten. Its antigen is not known. The assay that was used to sequence DNA from cultured CD4+ T cells was the Oncomine TCR Beta short-read assay. TCRdb ran MiXCR on the PCR reads and lists one entry per CDR3 protein. The sample lists some 20,000 distinct CDR3 sequences; approximately 40% were seen once. These data belong to a study of vaccination and CD4 T cells after COVID-19. The overall study: For post-vaccine samples, collection took place a median about 72 days after dose two, ranging from 14 to 241. Overlapping peptides of the spike proteins of SARS-CoV-2, HCoV-NL63, HCoV-OC43 and HCoV-229E were used for cell stimulation.

Treatment defined: roughly ten-day PBMC culture with coronavirus spike peptide pools or control peptides (ViraFEST assay). ViraFEST used peptide pools to expand antigen-specific T cells and subsequently sequenced their TCRs. Wells that each held 1.8 million or so PBMCs were cultured with 7.5 to 10 IU/ml IL-2 and 10 ug/ml peptide pools. The sequencing used CD4+ T cells from blood, cultured in vitro, collected after SARS-CoV-2 vaccination. The TCR was taken from a human donor who had recovered from COVID-19.

The DNA of the CDR3 is TGCAGTGCTTCCCGGACAGGATCAGTAGACCAGCCCCAGCATTTT. The encoded protein is CSASRTGSVDQPQHF. This chain uses TRBV20-1 with TRBJ1-5, with 7 bases that match TRBD1. With 5 bases clipped from V and 7 bases from J, the junction kept 14 bases outside the gene matches. The V gene's germline CDR1 is DFQATT and CDR2 SNEGSKA (reference sequence). CDR3 length: 15 residues.